The clone carrying this T cell receptor (beta chain) occurred a few times. Its antigen remains unknown. This sample was taken from a study of cytomegalovirus exposure and HLA in healthy donors. Study-level findings and limits: Analysis performed later showed TCR beta chains linked to HLA being more clonally expanded than equally common others. There were several of the most significant clusters that appeared linked to common viral pathogens in a later analysis.

The PCR contained 60 Vbeta and 13 Jbeta primers. Repertoires were generated with immunoSEQ multiplex PCR, while TCRdb's copy carries only in-frame clones and drops some. Seen here are under 150,000 clones, nearly 65% observed once, and the top ten hold about a tenth. V shed 8 bases and J 6 bases; nucleotides not matched to a gene: 6. Germline assignment: CDR1 LNHDA and CDR2 SQIVND (reference sequence). This CDR3 spans 13 amino acids. The source material was PBMCs. The TCR sequence derives from a man aged 40-49 years in good health and CMV-seropositive. The chain employs TRBV19 and TRBJ1-4, with TRBD1 identical over 7 bases. The CDR3 loop is CASGTGQYEKLFF. CDR3 nucleotides: TGTGCCAGTGGAACGGGACAGTATGAAAAACTGTTTTTT.